A selection of T cell receptor beta chains follows, all from one sample in a study of T cell responses to AZD1222 COVID-19 vaccine. Assay used: immunoSEQ multiplex PCR; TCRdb lists only in-frame clones, some missing. This sample has fewer than 150,000 clones, with more than 85% found just once. The sample was peripheral blood, taken on day 0 of AZD1222 vaccination. The origin of the receptors is an adult in good health. CDR3s include the opening cysteine and the closing phenylalanine or tryptophan. The order of the fields is J gene, D gene, clone size, V gene, CDR3 protein, CDR3 DNA. D genes are given only for firm matches. Rows may omit the clone size; those that give it use once, few, many or a size class.

TRBJ2-1 | TRBD2 | - | TRBV24-1 | CATSDLAGAGYNEQFF | TGTGCCACCAGTGACTTAGCGGGAGCAGGCTACAATGAGCAGTTCTTC
TRBJ2-4 | TRBD1 | - | TRBV5-1 | CASSLLGQDKNIQYF | TGCGCCAGCAGCTTGTTAGGACAGGACAAAAACATTCAGTACTTC
TRBJ1-3 | - | - | TRBV11-2 | CASSLESGSRNTIYF | TGTGCCAGCAGCTTAGAGTCGGGCAGTAGGAACACCATATATTTT
TRBJ1-1 | - | - | TRBV10-3 | CAISAPGTPPRAFF | TGTGCCATCAGTGCGCCGGGGACCCCACCGCGAGCTTTCTTT
TRBJ1-5 | - | - | TRBV7-9 | CASSHFNSQPQHF | TGTGCCAGCAGCCACTTCAACAGTCAGCCCCAGCATTTT
TRBJ2-2 | - | - | TRBV7-3 | CASSLTVGAGGELFF | TGTGCCAGCAGCTTAACCGTGGGAGCGGGCGGGGAGCTGTTTTTT
TRBJ2-3 | - | - | TRBV2 | CASSWFQGGDTQYF | TGTGCCAGCAGTTGGTTTCAGGGGGGAGATACGCAGTATTTT
TRBJ2-3 | - | - | TRBV10-1 | CASRGEFTDTQYF | TGCGCCAGCAGAGGAGAGTTCACAGATACGCAGTATTTT
TRBJ1-4 | TRBD1 | - | TRBV5-1 | CASSLGDRVTNEKLFF | TGCGCCAGCAGCTTGGGAGACAGGGTCACTAATGAAAAACTGTTTTTT
TRBJ1-2 | TRBD1 | once | TRBV27 | CASSLTGANYGYTF | TGTGCCAGCAGTTTAACAGGGGCTAACTATGGCTACACCTTC
TRBJ2-7 | TRBD2 | - | TRBV10-3 | CAISEQKRLAGGNEQYF | TGTGCCATCAGTGAGCAAAAGCGACTAGCGGGAGGGAACGAGCAGTACTTC
TRBJ1-3 | - | - | TRBV5-1 | CASSPDPNSGNTIYF | TGCGCCAGCAGCCCCGATCCTAACTCTGGAAACACCATATATTTT
TRBJ1-3 | - | - | TRBV5-1 | CASSNGGWSGNTIYF | TGCGCCAGCAGTAATGGGGGTTGGTCTGGAAACACCATATATTTT
TRBJ1-3 | - | - | TRBV5-1 | CASSAAPTGSGNTIYF | TGCGCCAGCAGCGCCGCCCCGACGGGCTCTGGAAACACCATATATTTT
TRBJ2-3 | TRBD2 | - | TRBV10-3 | CAISESLADLGTDTQYF | TGTGCCATCAGTGAGTCTCTAGCGGACCTAGGCACAGATACGCAGTATTTT
TRBJ2-5 | - | - | TRBV2 | CASSQDRKETQYF | TGTGCCAGCAGTCAGGACCGTAAAGAGACCCAGTACTTC
TRBJ1-6 | TRBD1 | - | TRBV19 | CASENQGARSPLHF | TGTGCCAGTGAAAATCAGGGGGCGCGATCACCCCTCCACTTT
TRBJ1-2 | - | - | TRBV6-1 | CASSEYARPDYGYTF | TGTGCCAGCAGTGAATACGCCAGACCAGACTATGGCTACACCTTC
TRBJ1-2 | - | - | TRBV5-1 | CASSLGGVGYTF | TGCGCCAGCAGCTTAGGAGGGGTTGGCTACACCTTC
TRBJ1-3 | TRBD1 | - | TRBV19 | CASSITGQGQSGNTIYF | TGTGCCAGTAGTATAACTGGACAGGGCCAATCTGGAAACACCATATATTTT
TRBJ1-2 | - | - | TRBV29-1 | CSVGWAAPNYGYTF | TGCAGCGTTGGATGGGCAGCCCCTAACTATGGCTACACCTTC
TRBJ1-1 | - | once | TRBV19 | CASSPRGNTEAFF | TGTGCCAGTAGCCCGAGGGGGAACACTGAAGCTTTCTTT
TRBJ2-2 | - | - | TRBV24-1 | CATSDPGLPGELFF | TGTGCCACCAGTGATCCGGGTCTACCCGGGGAGCTGTTTTTT
TRBJ1-1 | - | - | TRBV19 | CASSIPSGEWGAEAFF | TGTGCCAGTAGTATACCATCAGGGGAGTGGGGTGCCGAAGCTTTCTTT
TRBJ1-4 | TRBD1 | - | TRBV12-3/TRBV12-4 | CASSRGQYEKLFF | TGTGCCAGCAGTAGGGGACAGTATGAAAAACTGTTTTTT
TRBJ1-5 | - | - | TRBV28 | CASEDTHSNQPQHF | TGTGCCAGCGAAGACACCCATAGCAATCAGCCCCAGCATTTT
TRBJ1-1 | TRBD1 | - | TRBV28 | CASSSYDRGRTEAFF | TGTGCCAGCAGTTCCTACGACAGGGGAAGGACTGAAGCTTTCTTT
TRBJ2-3 | - | - | TRBV5-1 | CASSLGMGSGSFTDTQYF | TGCGCCAGCAGCTTGGGGATGGGTAGCGGTTCTTTCACAGATACGCAGTATTTT
TRBJ1-6 | - | - | TRBV9 | CASSVEGYNSPLHF | TGTGCCAGCAGCGTAGAGGGCTATAATTCACCCCTCCACTTT
TRBJ2-1 | - | - | TRBV5-1 | CASRPDSPRNEQFF | TGCGCCAGCAGGCCGGACAGCCCGAGGAATGAGCAGTTCTTC
TRBJ1-5 | - | - | TRBV6-5 | CASTAGGGQPQHF | TGTGCCAGCACCGCGGGGGGCGGTCAGCCCCAGCATTTT
TRBJ2-6 | TRBD1 | - | TRBV19 | CASSLVGQGSNVLTF | TGTGCCAGTAGCTTGGTGGGACAGGGGAGCAACGTCCTGACTTTC
TRBJ2-3 | - | - | TRBV2 | CASSARDTQYF | TGTGCCAGCAGTGCGAGGGATACGCAGTATTTT
TRBJ1-4 | - | - | TRBV4-1 | CASSQVVRDNEKLFF | TGCGCCAGCAGCCAAGTGGTTCGGGATAATGAAAAACTGTTTTTT
TRBJ1-4 | - | - | TRBV5-1 | CASSLGSANEKLFF | TGCGCCAGCAGCTTGGGTTCAGCGAATGAAAAACTGTTTTTT
TRBJ2-5 | - | once | TRBV4-1 | CASSRGGQETQYF | TGCGCCAGCAGCCGAGGGGGACAAGAGACCCAGTACTTC
TRBJ2-5 | - | - | TRBV27 | CASSGFIGRQETQYF | TGTGCCAGCAGCGGATTCATTGGTCGTCAAGAGACCCAGTACTTC
TRBJ1-2 | - | - | TRBV4-2 | CASTRPGGGRGYTF | TGTGCCAGCACCCGCCCCGGGGGCGGTCGGGGCTACACCTTC
TRBJ2-2 | - | - | TRBV7-3 | CASSERRAGELFF | TGTGCCAGCAGCGAAAGGAGGGCCGGGGAGCTGTTTTTT
TRBJ2-5 | - | - | TRBV6-2/TRBV6-3 | CASSYGSGYQETQYF | TGTGCCAGCAGTTACGGGTCAGGGTACCAAGAGACCCAGTACTTC
TRBJ2-7 | - | once | TRBV6-5 | CASSPYRAGDEQYF | TGTGCCAGCAGTCCCTACAGGGCAGGCGACGAGCAGTACTTC
TRBJ1-1 | TRBD1 | few | TRBV6-1 | CASCDRGMNTEAFF | TGTGCCAGCTGTGACAGGGGGATGAACACTGAAGCTTTCTTT
TRBJ1-1 | - | - | TRBV4-3 | CASSQVRLGDTEAFF | TGCGCCAGCAGCCAAGTTCGTTTGGGGGACACTGAAGCTTTCTTT
TRBJ1-2 | TRBD1 | - | TRBV10-3 | CAINPGQAFGYTF | TGTGCCATCAATCCGGGACAGGCATTTGGCTACACCTTC
TRBJ2-2 | TRBD2 | - | TRBV29-1 | CSVERLAANTGELFF | TGCAGCGTTGAAAGACTAGCGGCGAACACCGGGGAGCTGTTTTTT
TRBJ1-4 | - | - | TRBV21-1 | CASSLLARVTPNEKLFF | TGTGCCAGCAGCCTCCTGGCAAGGGTCACGCCTAATGAAAAACTGTTTTTT
TRBJ1-1 | - | - | TRBV6-2/TRBV6-3 | CASSYGTTMGTEAFF | TGTGCCAGCAGTTATGGGACTACCATGGGGACTGAAGCTTTCTTT
TRBJ2-1 | TRBD2 | - | TRBV27 | CASSSRTSGRNNEQFF | TGTGCCAGCAGTTCCCGGACTAGCGGGAGAAACAATGAGCAGTTCTTC
TRBJ1-2 | - | once | TRBV28 | CASSPYDRTRGYTF | TGTGCCAGCAGTCCCTATGACAGGACGAGAGGCTACACCTTC
TRBJ2-3 | - | - | TRBV7-3 | CASSSDSTDTQYF | TGTGCCAGCAGCTCGGACAGCACAGATACGCAGTATTTT